Listed below are T cell receptor beta chains from one sample, sequenced in a study of blood T cell repertoires in COVID-19. Generated by immunoSEQ multiplex PCR, the TCRdb table keeps only in-frame clones and is missing some. Here the sample spans about 90,000 clones, roughly 86% being singletons. Material for sequencing was peripheral blood. The receptors shown here come from a human donor in a cohort sampled during active COVID-19. Both conserved end residues are part of each CDR3. D genes are given only for firm matches. Clone size is not always given. Where it is, it says once, few, many or a class for expanded clones.

>-|TRBJ1-2|-|TRBV28
TGTGCCAGCAGACCCTCAACAGGGTTAGAATATGGCTACACCTTC
CASRPSTGLEYGYTF
>-|TRBJ1-4|-|TRBV12-3/TRBV12-4
TGTGCCAGCAGACGGGAGTCGAATGAAAAACTGTTTTTT
CASRRESNEKLFF
>-|TRBJ1-6|-|TRBV11-2
TGTGCCAGCAGCCCGTCGGGAGGTTGGGGTTCACCCCTCCACTTT
CASSPSGGWGSPLHF
>-|TRBJ1-5|-|TRBV28
TGTGCCAGCAGTCTCTCCTCCAGGGTCCGCAATCAGCCCCAGCATTTT
CASSLSSRVRNQPQHF
>-|TRBJ1-5|-|TRBV6-2/TRBV6-3
TGTGCCAGCAGTCCACAGCTTTTTCAGCCCCAGCATTTT
CASSPQLFQPQHF
>-|TRBJ2-7|-|TRBV10-1
TGCGCCAGCAGTGAACAGGGATACGAGCAGTACTTC
CASSEQGYEQYF
>TRBD1|TRBJ1-1|-|TRBV6-6
TGTGCCAGCAGTTACTATGAACAGGGGATGGGCACTGAAGCTTTCTTT
CASSYYEQGMGTEAFF
>-|TRBJ1-1|-|TRBV30
TGTGCCCGGCGACCCCACACAGGGAACACTGAAGCTTTCTTT
CARRPHTGNTEAFF
>TRBD2|TRBJ2-7|-|TRBV7-3
TGTGCCAGCAGCCCAGCTCGGGGGGGCGAGCAGTACTTC
CASSPARGGEQYF
>TRBD1|TRBJ1-5|-|TRBV27
TGTGCCAGCAGTTCAGGGGGCATGAGCAATCAGCCCCAGCATTTT
CASSSGGMSNQPQHF
>-|TRBJ1-1|-|TRBV3-1/TRBV3-2
TGTGCCAGCAGCCGAACCGGGACTTGGAACACTGAAGCTTTCTTT
CASSRTGTWNTEAFF
>-|TRBJ1-1|once|TRBV19
TGTGCCAGTAGTATTTCAGTAAACACTGAAGCTTTCTTT
CASSISVNTEAFF
>-|TRBJ2-3|once|TRBV5-1
TGCGCCAGCAGCCCCGGACTCCCAAACACAGATACGCAGTATTTT
CASSPGLPNTDTQYF
>TRBD1|TRBJ1-4|once|TRBV28
TGTGCCAGCAGTCCATTCTTGGGACAGGGCGGCGGTACTAATGAAAAACTGTTTTTT
CASSPFLGQGGGTNEKLFF
>TRBD2|TRBJ2-5|-|TRBV14
TGTGCCAGCAGCCCCAGCGGGGGCATACAAGAGACCCAGTACTTC
CASSPSGGIQETQYF
>-|TRBJ2-6|-|TRBV5-6
TGTGCCAGCAGCTTGGCTGGGCAGCCCTCTGGGGCCAACGTCCTGACTTTC
CASSLAGQPSGANVLTF
>TRBD1|TRBJ2-1|once|TRBV27
TGTGCCAGCAGTTTATTCCCACAGGGGTCCTACAATGAGCAGTTCTTC
CASSLFPQGSYNEQFF
>-|TRBJ2-5|-|TRBV9
TGTGCCAGCAGCGTAAGTAGCGCCCTGACGGAGACCCAGTACTTC
CASSVSSALTETQYF
>-|TRBJ1-1|-|TRBV15
TGTGCCACCAGCTGGGGGGTTTCGATGAACACTGAAGCTTTCTTT
CATSWGVSMNTEAFF
>TRBD2|TRBJ2-1|-|TRBV6-6
TGTGCCAGCAGTTCTAGCGGGGGGGCCATAAATGAGCAGTTCTTC
CASSSSGGAINEQFF
>TRBD1|TRBJ1-1|-|TRBV4-3
TGCGCCAGCAGCCAAGGGCAGGGGGACACTGAAGCTTTCTTT
CASSQGQGDTEAFF
>-|TRBJ2-2|-|TRBV5-6
TGTGCCAGCAGCCTAGACTCGCGGGGGGAGCTGTTTTTT
CASSLDSRGELFF
>-|TRBJ1-2|once|TRBV6-5
TGTGCCAGCAGTTACTCGAACCAGGGTGTATATGGCTACACCTTC
CASSYSNQGVYGYTF
>-|TRBJ2-2|once|TRBV2
TGTGCCAGCAGTGAATTGCGTACCGGGGAGCTGTTTTTT
CASSELRTGELFF
>-|TRBJ1-3|-|TRBV7-2
TGTGCCAGCAGTTATGCTAGAAGAGGGACTGGAAACACCATATATTTT
CASSYARRGTGNTIYF
>-|TRBJ2-3|-|TRBV28
TGTGCCAGCAATGAGGCAGGGAGCACAGATACGCAGTATTTT
CASNEAGSTDTQYF
>-|TRBJ2-6|-|TRBV5-1
TGCGCCAGCAGCGCTGGACAGTCTGGGGCCAACGTCCTGACTTTC
CASSAGQSGANVLTF
>TRBD2|TRBJ2-5|-|TRBV4-3
TGCGCCAGCAGCCAATCACTAGCGGGACAAGAGACCCAGTACTTC
CASSQSLAGQETQYF
>-|TRBJ2-3|-|TRBV18
TGTGCCAGCTCACCAAGTAGAACAGATACGCAGTATTTT
CASSPSRTDTQYF
>-|TRBJ2-7|-|TRBV27
TGTGCCAGCAGCTTAACGAGACAGCCGATCTCCTCCTACGAGCAGTACTTC
CASSLTRQPISSYEQYF
>-|TRBJ2-2|-|TRBV19
TGTGCCAGTAGTATTACAGGCGTCACCGGGGAGCTGTTTTTT
CASSITGVTGELFF
>-|TRBJ1-4|-|TRBV9
TGTGCCAGCAGCGTAGTTCCAGGGGTTAATGAAAAACTGTTTTTT
CASSVVPGVNEKLFF
>TRBD1|TRBJ1-2|-|TRBV7-9
TGTGCCAGCAGCAAACAACAGGGGACGGCTGGCTACACCTTC
CASSKQQGTAGYTF
>-|TRBJ1-2|-|TRBV28
TGTGCCAGCAGTTTAACAGCTAACTATGGCTACACCTTC
CASSLTANYGYTF
>TRBD1|TRBJ2-3|-|TRBV5-1
TGCGCCAGCAGCTTGGATCAAGTGGCGGACAGGGCTTGGGGGGATACGCAGTATTTT
CASSLDQVADRAWGDTQYF
>-|TRBJ1-5|-|TRBV6-2/TRBV6-3
TGTGCCAGCAGTTTACAGGGTTATAGCAATCAGCCCCAGCATTTT
CASSLQGYSNQPQHF
>-|TRBJ1-3|-|TRBV29-1
TGCAGCGTTGAACTATTGGTATCTGGAAACACCATATATTTT
CSVELLVSGNTIYF
>-|TRBJ1-4|-|TRBV18
TGTGCCAGCTCACCACGAAACGGGGGAACTAATGAAAAACTGTTTTTT
CASSPRNGGTNEKLFF